What follows are 14 T cell receptor beta chains derived from one specimen sequenced in a study of blood T cell repertoires in COVID-19 (dated by TCRdb to the early 2020s). The library was made by the immunoSEQ multiplex PCR assay. The table comes from immuneACCESS by way of TCRdb, which keeps in-frame sequences with V and J called. Part of the clones is missing from these tables; in studies checked, under half for an unresolved V gene and the rest for unknown reasons. Within this sample are 35,000 to 40,000 clones, with roughly 90% of them counted one time only. Less than 8% of the sample comes from the top ten. The sequencing input was peripheral blood. The receptor set was obtained from a human donor in a cohort sampled during active COVID-19.

The CDR3 coding sequence is TGTGCCAGCAGCTTGGGGCAGGGCCAAAACATTCAGTACTTC. It codes for CASSLGQGQNIQYF. This rearrangement joins TRBV7-2 to TRBJ2-4; D may be TRBD1 (5 bases). The CDR3 has 14 amino acids. Looked up from germline, CDR1 is SGHTA and CDR2 is FQGNSA. V was shortened by 3 bases and J by 5 bases, with 11 bases between the two germline ends.

The rearrangement joins TRBV4-3 to TRBJ2-1; D ambiguous. Germline assignment: CDR1 LGHNA and CDR2 YSLEER. Trimming stripped 3 bases from V and 6 bases from J, with 9 bases between. CDR3 length: 13 residues. The CDR3 bases are TGCGCCAGCAGCCAGGAGCTTAGCAATGAGCAGTTCTTC. Its protein product is CASSQELSNEQFF.

This clone has just one count. This rearrangement joins TRBV6-1 to TRBJ2-7; 8 bases match TRBD2. The length of the CDR3 is 15 residues. Germline V gene sequence: CDR1 MNHNS, CDR2 SASEGT. The V gene end was trimmed by 0 bases and the J gene end by 7 bases; junction bases not matched to a gene: 8. CDR3 loop: CASSEAGVSGAEQYF. Written as DNA, the CDR3 is TGTGCCAGCAGTGAAGCGGGTGTTAGCGGGGCAGAGCAGTACTTC.

This chain joins TRBV6-1 and TRBJ2-5; TRBD1 aligns across 8 bases. With 1 base clipped from V and 5 bases from J, the junction kept 6 bases outside the gene matches. Germline V gives CDR1 MNHNS, CDR2 SASEGT. This CDR3 contains 15 residues. CDR3 coding DNA: TGTGCCAGCAGTGAAGGACAGGGGTCTGAGGAGACCCAGTACTTC. Residues: CASSEGQGSEETQYF.

This chain uses TRBV19 with TRBJ2-2, with a weak D call TRBD2 (6 bases). Trimming stripped 3 bases from V and 8 bases from J, with 10 bases between. Germline loops: CDR1 LNHDA, CDR2 SQIVND (reference sequence). The CDR3 length is 13 residues. The CDR3 loop is CASSITGVGELFF. The CDR3 DNA reads TGTGCCAGTAGTATCACGGGGGTTGGGGAGCTGTTTTTT.

This chain connects TRBV28 to TRBJ1-5, with 8 bases identical to TRBD1. Germline CDR1 is MDHEN and CDR2 is SYDVKM. The CDR3 sequence is 17 residues long. The V and J ends lost 7 bases and 3 bases, in that order; junction bases with no gene match: 14. CDR3 sequence: CASITGQGRSVNQPQHF. In DNA, the CDR3 is TGTGCCAGCATCACCGGACAGGGTAGGTCGGTCAATCAGCCCCAGCATTTT.

The rearrangement links TRBV28 to TRBJ2-1, with a possible D match to TRBD2 (7 bases). Germline CDR1 and CDR2: MDHEN and SYDVKM. The V and J ends lost 4 bases and 0 bases respectively, with 13 bases between them. CDR3 length equals 16 residues. The CDR3: CASSSSGQSSYNEQFF. The CDR3 DNA reads as TGTGCCAGCAGTTCTAGCGGACAGAGCTCCTACAATGAGCAGTTCTTC.

V gene TRBV27 combines with J gene TRBJ2-7; TRBD2 matches at 9 bases. The V gene end was trimmed by 3 bases and the J gene end by 3 bases; junction bases not matched to a gene: 12. Germline CDR1 reads MNHEY; CDR2 reads SMNVEV (reference sequence). The CDR3 consists of 17 residues. The CDR3 sequence: CASSFVWSSGSNYEQYF. The CDR3 coding sequence is TGTGCCAGCAGTTTTGTTTGGAGTAGCGGGAGTAACTACGAGCAGTACTTC.

The chain couples TRBV5-4 to TRBJ2-7; 7 positions agree with TRBD2. This CDR3 has 15 residues. V lost 2 bases to trimming and J lost 2 bases; unmatched junction nucleotides: 7. CDR1 and CDR2 (germline): SGHNT, YYREEE (reference sequence). The CDR3 is CASSLAGTTAYEQYF. As DNA, the CDR3 is TGTGCCAGCAGCTTAGCCGGGACTACCGCCTACGAGCAGTACTTC.

Here the CDR3 DNA reads TGTGCCAGCAGACTACGTCGGCAGAGCACAGATACGCAGTATTTT. Its protein product is CASRLRRQSTDTQYF. The V gene is TRBV14, the J gene TRBJ2-3; D not certain. V was pared by 6 bases and J by 0 bases, with 13 bases between. The CDR3 runs 15 residues. Per the germline V gene, CDR1 is SGHDN and CDR2 is FVKESK.

The chain joins TRBV7-3 to TRBJ2-5; 8 bases fit TRBD2. V lost 4 bases to trimming and J lost 4 bases; unmatched junction nucleotides: 8. The CDR3 contains 15 residues. The germline V gene encodes CDR1 SGHTA and CDR2 FQGTGA. In DNA form, the CDR3 reads TGTGCCAGCAGCTCGACCGGGGCGGGAGGAGAGACCCAGTACTTC. It codes for CASSSTGAGGETQYF.

Only one count was recorded for this clone. The chain combines TRBV4-1 with TRBJ1-4; 10 bases fit TRBD1. The ends lost 6 bases at V and 7 bases at J; junction bases unmatched: 8. Germline V gene lookup returns CDR1 MGHRA and CDR2 YSYEKL. There are 15 residues in the CDR3. CDR3 in DNA: TGCGCCAGCAGAACTCCGGGACAGGGGTTTGAAAAACTGTTTTTT. Its protein product is CASRTPGQGFEKLFF.

J is TRBJ1-1 and V is TRBV6-5, with 7 bases aligning to TRBD1. The CDR3 totals 12 residues. Germline assignment: CDR1 MNHEY and CDR2 SVGAGI. V dropped 6 bases and J dropped 8; count of bases not matched to a gene: 6. The CDR3 loop is CASSSRTGEAFF. The CDR3 DNA sequence: TGTGCCAGCAGCAGCCGGACAGGCGAAGCTTTCTTT.

The CDR3 DNA follows: TGTGCCAGCAGCTTACAGGGGGTCGCCGGGGAGCTGTTTTTT. It is translated as CASSLQGVAGELFF. J is TRBJ2-2 and V is TRBV5-4; TRBD1 agrees at 8 bases. This CDR3 spans 14 amino acids. The germline V gene encodes CDR1 SGHNT and CDR2 YYREEE (reference sequence). V shed 2 bases, J shed 6 bases, and the junction held 3 bases outside the gene matches.